A selection of T cell receptor beta chains follows, all from one sample in a study of blood T cells in healthy people across ages. TCRdb reprocessed the 5' RACE reads with MiXCR, giving one entry per CDR3 protein. This table holds under 750,000 distinct CDR3 sequences, 47% found once. Sample: blood. The receptors were gathered from an older man in good health. Both conserved end residues are part of each CDR3. D genes are given only for firm matches.

d_gene: NA
j_gene: TRBJ2-7
v_gene: TRBV29-1
CDR3aa: CSVVAGFSYEQYF

d_gene: TRBD2
j_gene: TRBJ2-3
v_gene: TRBV29-1
CDR3aa: CSVLGGGPDTQYF

d_gene: NA
j_gene: TRBJ1-2
v_gene: TRBV6-5
CDR3aa: CASSDVAFNYGYTF

d_gene: NA
j_gene: TRBJ1-1
v_gene: TRBV12-3/TRBV12-4
CDR3aa: CASSFGANTEAFF

d_gene: NA
j_gene: TRBJ1-2
v_gene: TRBV5-1
CDR3aa: CASSLEAANYGYTF

d_gene: NA
j_gene: TRBJ1-5
v_gene: TRBV6-5
CDR3aa: CASSYGAGNNRPQHF

d_gene: NA
j_gene: TRBJ2-1
v_gene: TRBV20-1
CDR3aa: CSAQSLSGEFF

d_gene: NA
j_gene: TRBJ1-2
v_gene: TRBV28
CDR3aa: CASSNRATPYGYTF

d_gene: TRBD1
j_gene: NA
v_gene: TRBV11-1
CDR3aa: CASSPRDRNYEQYF

d_gene: TRBD1
j_gene: TRBJ2-1
v_gene: TRBV10-3
CDR3aa: CAINRPGTGGSEQFF

d_gene: NA
j_gene: TRBJ2-1
v_gene: TRBV20-1
CDR3aa: CSAPDYNEQFF

d_gene: NA
j_gene: TRBJ1-1
v_gene: TRBV29-1
CDR3aa: CSGGAMNTEAFF

d_gene: TRBD1
j_gene: TRBJ1-2
v_gene: TRBV5-1
CDR3aa: CASSMGTANYGYTF

d_gene: TRBD1
j_gene: TRBJ1-5
v_gene: TRBV4-2
CDR3aa: CASSEGQAAGEPQHF

d_gene: NA
j_gene: TRBJ2-1
v_gene: TRBV29-1
CDR3aa: CSVSGLTNEQFF

d_gene: NA
j_gene: TRBJ2-1
v_gene: TRBV5-1
CDR3aa: CASSFHGGSYNEQFF